This T cell receptor (beta chain) was recovered during a study of blood T cell repertoires in COVID-19. Whole-study context: The analysed material was cDNA or gDNA that came from T cells, B-cell-depleted T cells, or PBMCs.

Generated by immunoSEQ multiplex PCR, the TCRdb table keeps only in-frame clones and is missing some. In the table there are about 260,000 clones, around 90% of which are singletons. The CDR3 runs 13 residues. J lost 6 bases, V lost 3 bases, and 5 bases had no gene match. Germline-derived CDR1 and CDR2 are SQVTM and ANQGSEA. Sequenced: peripheral blood. J is TRBJ1-2 and V is TRBV29-1; 9 bases align to TRBD1. The origin of this receptor is a person in their late teens or twenties with COVID-19, enrolled during active disease. CDR3 DNA sequence: TGCAGCGTTGATCGGGACAGGGTGAATGGCTACACCTTC. It yields the protein CSVDRDRVNGYTF.